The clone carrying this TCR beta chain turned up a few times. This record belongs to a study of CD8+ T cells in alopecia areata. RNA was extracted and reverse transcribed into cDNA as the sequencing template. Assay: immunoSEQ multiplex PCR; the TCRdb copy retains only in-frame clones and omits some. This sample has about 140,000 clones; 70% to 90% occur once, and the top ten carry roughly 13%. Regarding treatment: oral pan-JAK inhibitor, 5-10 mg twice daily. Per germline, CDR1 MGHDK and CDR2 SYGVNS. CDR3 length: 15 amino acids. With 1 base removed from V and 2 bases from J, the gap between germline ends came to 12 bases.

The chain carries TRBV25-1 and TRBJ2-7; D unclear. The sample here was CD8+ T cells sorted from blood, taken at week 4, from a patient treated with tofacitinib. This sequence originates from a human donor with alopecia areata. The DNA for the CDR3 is TGTGCCAGCAGTGAATTGCAATCTCCCACCTACGAGCAGTACTTC. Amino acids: CASSELQSPTYEQYF.